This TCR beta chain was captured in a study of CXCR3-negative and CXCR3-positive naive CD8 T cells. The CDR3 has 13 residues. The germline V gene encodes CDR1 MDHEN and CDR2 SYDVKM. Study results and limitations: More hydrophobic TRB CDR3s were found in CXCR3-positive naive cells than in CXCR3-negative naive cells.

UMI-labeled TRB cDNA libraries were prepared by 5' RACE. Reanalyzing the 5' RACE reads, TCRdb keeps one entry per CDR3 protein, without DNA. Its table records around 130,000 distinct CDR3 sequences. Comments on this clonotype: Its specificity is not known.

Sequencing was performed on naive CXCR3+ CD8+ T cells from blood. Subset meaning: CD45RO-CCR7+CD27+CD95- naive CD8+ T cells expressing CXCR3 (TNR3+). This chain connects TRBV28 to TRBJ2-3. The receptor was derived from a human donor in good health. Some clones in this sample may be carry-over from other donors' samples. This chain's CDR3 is CASSQDSTDTQYF.